The rows below give T cell receptor beta chains drawn from one sample of a study of T cells in Graves' hyperthyroidism and ophthalmopathy. From the multiplex PCR reads, TCRdb called clonotypes with MiXCR, one entry per CDR3 protein. Among fewer than 450,000 distinct CDR3 sequences listed, more than 12% were seen once. The sequencing input was blood. Receptor source: a man aged 45-65 years with Graves' ophthalmopathy. The CDR3 runs from the conserved cysteine through the conserved F or W. A D gene is named only where the DNA matches it firmly. Expanded clones are given a class, and other clones once, few, many or no size at all.

>many|TRBJ1-2|TRBV5-1|.
TGCGCCAGCAGCCTGGCCGTCGTCCCCAACTATGGCTACACCTTC
CASSLAVVPNYGYTF
>.|TRBJ1-4|TRBV13|.
TGTGCCAGCAGTTCCGGACAGAGCGCAACTAATGAAAAACTGTTTTTT
CASSSGQSATNEKLFF
>.|TRBJ2-7|TRBV11-2|TRBD1
TGTGCCAGCAGCAATAGACCGACAGGGGGCAGAACTAGCCGCGGCGAGCAGTACTTC
CASSNRPTGGRTSRGEQYF
>.|TRBJ1-5|TRBV6-1|TRBD1
TGTGCCAGCAGTGAAGCACAGGGGCCACAGCCCCAGCATTTT
CASSEAQGPQPQHF
>many|TRBJ1-2|TRBV20-1|TRBD1
TGCAGTGCTACCGGGACAGGGGCCTATGGCTACACCTTC
CSATGTGAYGYTF
>few|TRBJ1-3|TRBV12-3/TRBV12-4|.
TGTGCCAGCAGCCAGCCCCGGGACTCTGGAAACACCATATATTTT
CASSQPRDSGNTIYF
>.|TRBJ1-2|TRBV28|.
TGTGCCAGCAGTTACCCCAACTATGGCTACACCTTC
CASSYPNYGYTF
>few|TRBJ1-2|TRBV6-1|.
TGTGCCAGCATGGGTAGGGTAGACTATGGCTACACCTTC
CASMGRVDYGYTF
>many|TRBJ1-1|TRBV5-1|.
TGCGCCAGCAGCTTACGTCCGGACGGTTTCATGAACACTGAAGCTTTCTTT
CASSLRPDGFMNTEAFF
>.|TRBJ2-1|TRBV20-1|TRBD2
TGCAGTGCTAGCGAGTCTAGCGGGGACAATGAGCAGTTCTTC
CSASESSGDNEQFF
>many|TRBJ2-1|TRBV10-2|.
TGCGCCAGCAATAGTATTCAGGGGAATGGTCATGAGCAGTTCTTC
CASNSIQGNGHEQFF
>many|TRBJ2-1|TRBV6-1|.
TGTGCCAGCAGGAGGGGGGAGGTATACAATGAGCAGTTCTTC
CASRRGEVYNEQFF
>few|TRBJ2-7|TRBV7-2|TRBD1
TGTGCCAGCAGCTCATCGACAGGGTACCACGAGCAGTACTTC
CASSSSTGYHEQYF
>few|TRBJ2-3|TRBV14|TRBD1
TGTGCCAGCAGCCAGAGGGGGCGCCCCACAGATACGCAGTATTTT
CASSQRGRPTDTQYF
>many|TRBJ2-5|TRBV7-9|.
TGTGCCAGCAGCCGCGGAGGGTACCAAGAGACCCAGTACTTC
CASSRGGYQETQYF
>.|TRBJ2-7|TRBV28|TRBD2
TGTGCCAGCAGGTTTAAGCTGGGATTATCTAGCGGGAGACACGAGCAGTACTTC
CASRFKLGLSSGRHEQYF
>.|TRBJ2-1|TRBV24-1|.
TGTGCCACCAGTGATTTTGTGGCGAGCTCCTACAATGAGCAGTTCTTC
CATSDFVASSYNEQFF